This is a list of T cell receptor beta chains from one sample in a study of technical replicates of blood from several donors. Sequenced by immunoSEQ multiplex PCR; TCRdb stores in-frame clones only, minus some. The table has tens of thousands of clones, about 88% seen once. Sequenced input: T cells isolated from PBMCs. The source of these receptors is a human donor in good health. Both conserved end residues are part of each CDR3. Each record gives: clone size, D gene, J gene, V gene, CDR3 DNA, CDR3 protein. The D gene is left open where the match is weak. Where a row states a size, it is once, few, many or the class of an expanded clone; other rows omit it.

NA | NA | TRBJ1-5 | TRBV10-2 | TGCGCCAGCAGTGAGATAGGCGTGCGGGTTGGGCCCCAGCATTTT | CASSEIGVRVGPQHF
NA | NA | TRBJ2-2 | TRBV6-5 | TGTGCCAGCAGTTACGTTAATACCGGGGAGCTGTTTTTT | CASSYVNTGELFF
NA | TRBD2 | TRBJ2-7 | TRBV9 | TGTGCCAGCAGCGTAGCGGGTCGGGAGGACAACGAGCAGTACTTC | CASSVAGREDNEQYF
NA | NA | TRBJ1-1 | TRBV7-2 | TGTGCCAGCAGCTCTTATATGAACACTGAAGCTTTCTTT | CASSSYMNTEAFF
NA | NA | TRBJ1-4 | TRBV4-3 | TGCGCCAGCAGCCAAGTTGGCGGGGTTGAAAAACTGTTTTTT | CASSQVGGVEKLFF
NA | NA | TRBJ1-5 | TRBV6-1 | TGTGCCAGCAGTGAAGTAGGGGCAGACCCGAACCAGCCCCAGCATTTT | CASSEVGADPNQPQHF
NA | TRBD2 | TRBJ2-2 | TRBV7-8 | TGTGCCAGCAGCCCCAATAGCGGGGACACCGGGGAGCTGTTTTTT | CASSPNSGDTGELFF
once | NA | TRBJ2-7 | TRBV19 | TGTGCCAGTAGTATATTCCTCGACAGGTCCTACGAGCAGTACTTC | CASSIFLDRSYEQYF
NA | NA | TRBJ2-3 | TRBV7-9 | TGTGCCAGCAGCTTTGGACTCGACACAGATACGCAGTATTTT | CASSFGLDTDTQYF
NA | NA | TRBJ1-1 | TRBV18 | TGTGCCAGCTCACCGTCGACTGGGGCGAACACTGAAGCTTTCTTT | CASSPSTGANTEAFF